Below are 23 T cell receptor beta chains sequenced from a single sample in a study of PD-L1 blockade in urothelial cancer. Time point described: peripheral blood 6 weeks after treatment start. The method was immunoSEQ multiplex PCR; TCRdb's version includes in-frame clones alone and lacks a portion of them. The table lists 40,000 to 60,000 clones, 80% to 90% of them singletons. This sample comprised PBMCs, obtained around atezolizumab (anti-PD-L1) treatment. The receptors were gathered from a man between 65 and 85 years old with urothelial cancer.

The chain recombines TRBV5-1 with TRBJ2-3, with D possibly matching TRBD1 (6 bases). The CDR3 spans 14 residues. V was shortened by 2 bases and J by 3 bases, with 10 bases between the two germline ends. CDR1 is SGHRS and CDR2 is YFSETQ in the germline V gene. As DNA, the CDR3 is TGCGCCAGCAGCTTCGTCACAGGGACAGATACGCAGTATTTT. Translation gives CASSFVTGTDTQYF.

V gene TRBV2 combines with J gene TRBJ2-5, with 14 nucleotides matching TRBD2. The germline V gene has CDR1 SNHLY and CDR2 FYNNEI. The ends lost 4 bases at V and 5 bases at J; junction bases unmatched: 0. The CDR3 totals 14 residues. As DNA, the CDR3 is TGTGCCAGCAGTGGACTAGCGGGAGGGGAGACCCAGTACTTC. Protein: CASSGLAGGETQYF.

The V call is TRBV4-2, the J call TRBJ2-2, with 7 bases that match TRBD2. The junction had 6 bases not matched to a gene; V was cut back by 0 bases and J by 11 bases. Germline V gene data show CDR1 as LGHNA and CDR2 as YNFKEQ. This CDR3 has 14 residues. The CDR3 reads CASSQEGGGGELFF. For the CDR3, the DNA is TGTGCCAGCAGCCAAGAGGGGGGGGGAGGTGAGCTGTTTTTT.

The count of this clone is one. The gene calls are TRBV5-4 and TRBJ2-1; D unresolved. V was pared by 2 bases and J by 5 bases, with 5 bases between. Germline V lookup: CDR1 SGHNT, CDR2 YYREEE (reference sequence). The CDR3 runs 12 residues. CDR3 sequence (DNA): TGTGCCAGCAGCTTAGAGAACAATGAGCAGTTCTTC. This translates into CASSLENNEQFF.

The V gene is TRBV30, the J gene TRBJ2-3, with 8 bases matching TRBD2. The germline V gene encodes CDR1 GTSNPN and CDR2 SVGIG (reference sequence). This CDR3 has 12 amino acids. With 4 bases clipped from V and 4 bases from J, the junction kept 1 base outside the gene matches. The CDR3: CAWKTSADTQYF. The DNA for the CDR3 is TGTGCCTGGAAGACTAGCGCAGATACGCAGTATTTT.

The V call is TRBV6-5, the J call TRBJ1-1, with D tentatively TRBD1 (6 bases). Trimming cost V 0 bases and J 8 bases, with 13 bases left between them. Germline CDR1 and CDR2: MNHEY and SVGAGI. The CDR3 spans 14 residues. As DNA, the CDR3 is TGTGCCAGCAGTTACTCGAGACAGGCCGGGGAAGCTTTCTTT. It codes for CASSYSRQAGEAFF.

The chain has TRBV4-1 and TRBJ1-2; 11 positions match TRBD1. With 4 bases clipped from V and 5 bases from J, the junction kept 6 bases outside the gene matches. CDR3 size: 15 residues. CDR1 is MGHRA, CDR2 YSYEKL, per germline. CDR3 amino acids: CASSLRTGGGYGYTF. The DNA for the CDR3 is TGCGCCAGCAGCCTCCGGACAGGGGGCGGGTATGGCTACACCTTC.

V and J are TRBV11-3 and TRBJ2-3; 7 nucleotides agree with TRBD2. This CDR3 spans 17 amino acids. J gave up 0 bases and V 3 bases, and 9 bases lay outside the gene matches. Germline-derived CDR1 and CDR2 are SGHNT and YENEEA. CDR3 region: CASSFGRLAASTDTQYF. The CDR3 DNA sequence: TGTGCCAGCAGCTTTGGGAGGCTAGCGGCAAGCACAGATACGCAGTATTTT. Full variable domain (remainder filled in from reference TRBV11-3 and TRBJ2-3): EAGVVQSPRYKIIEKKQPVAFWCNPISGHNTLYWYLQNLGQGPELLIRYENEEAVDDSQLPKDRFSAERLKGVDSTLKIQPAELGDSAVYLCASSFGRLAASTDTQYFGPGTRLTVL.

The chain combines TRBV7-8 with TRBJ2-3; possibly TRBD2 for D (5 bases). This CDR3 contains 15 residues. Germline lookup yields CDR1 SGHVS and CDR2 FQNEAQ. The ends were cut back, 4 bases at V and 0 bases at J, with 11 bases in the middle. CDR3 coding DNA: TGTGCCAGCAGCTCGGACTGGCATAGCACAGATACGCAGTATTTT. Translated, it gives CASSSDWHSTDTQYF.

The chain is built from TRBV5-6 and TRBJ2-7; a possible D gene is TRBD2 (5 bases). Per the germline V gene, CDR1 is SGHDT and CDR2 is YYEEEE. The CDR3 runs to 15 residues. Trimming removed 4 bases at V and 0 bases at J, with 14 bases between. In nucleotides, the CDR3 is TGTGCCAGCAGCGACCGGCCTACTAGCTCCTACGAGCAGTACTTC. Its translation: CASSDRPTSSYEQYF. The full variable domain, completed using reference TRBV5-6 and TRBJ2-7, is DAGVTQSPTHLIKTRGQQVTLRCSPKSGHDTVSWYQQALGQGPQFIFQYYEEEERQRGNFPDRFSGHQFPNYSSELNVNALLLGDSALYLCASSDRPTSSYEQYFGPGTRLTVT.

The chain recombines TRBV4-1 with TRBJ2-7; 7 nucleotides agree with TRBD2. After removal of 2 bases from V and 6 bases from J, the junction contained 13 bases not matched to a gene. There are 16 residues in the CDR3. Germline values: CDR1 MGHRA, CDR2 YSYEKL. In DNA form, the CDR3 reads TGCGCCAGCAGCCAATTACCCCCGGGACTAAGGGTCGAGCAGTACTTC. Encoded protein: CASSQLPPGLRVEQYF.

This clone was seen just once. V is TRBV19 and J is TRBJ2-2; TRBD1 matches 11 bases. CDR3 size: 14 residues. J gave up 8 bases and V 10 bases, and 9 bases lay outside the gene matches. Germline CDR1 and CDR2: LNHDA and SQIVND (reference sequence). Here the CDR3 DNA reads TGTGCCACCGGAGGACAGGGGGCTTTGGGGGAGCTGTTTTTT. It encodes CATGGQGALGELFF.

The chain joins TRBV27 to TRBJ2-1; 7 nucleotides agree with TRBD2. The germline CDR1 and CDR2 sequences are MNHEY and SMNVEV (reference sequence). V was pared by 2 bases and J by 3 bases, with 4 bases of the junction left unmatched. CDR3 length: 15 residues. Here the CDR3 DNA reads TGTGCCAGCAGTTTAACTAGCGCCAGCTACAATGAGCAGTTCTTC. Translation: CASSLTSASYNEQFF.

This chain links TRBV5-1 with TRBJ2-7, with D perhaps TRBD1 (7 bases). With 3 bases removed from V and 2 bases from J, the gap between germline ends came to 18 bases. The CDR3 loop spans 16 amino acids. CDR1 and CDR2 from the germline V gene are SGHRS and YFSETQ. CDR3 nucleotides: TGCGCCAGCAGCTCCCGGGATTCAGGGGGGACCTACGAGCAGTACTTC. It is translated as CASSSRDSGGTYEQYF.

This chain joins TRBV5-1 and TRBJ1-1; D possibly corresponds to TRBD1 (5 bases). In germline, CDR1 is SGHRS, CDR2 YFSETQ. This CDR3 region has 14 residues. With 0 bases removed from V and 8 bases from J, the gap between germline ends came to 14 bases. CDR3 DNA sequence: TGCGCCAGCAGCTTGGTTGAGTCAGGGTACGAAGCTTTCTTT. Amino acids: CASSLVESGYEAFF.

This chain's CDR3 is CASSVGTSGSYEQYF. Written as DNA, the CDR3 is TGTGCCAGCAGCGTCGGGACTAGCGGGAGCTACGAGCAGTACTTC. The chain combines TRBV9 with TRBJ2-7; 14 bases line up with TRBD2. This CDR3 contains 15 residues. The V segment lost 2 bases and the J segment 3 bases; nucleotides outside the gene matches: 1. CDR1 SGDLS and CDR2 YYNGEE come from the germline V gene.

The genes are TRBV7-8 and TRBJ2-3, with 10 bases aligning to TRBD2. The trim removed 1 base at V and 5 bases at J, leaving 6 bases unmatched. The CDR3 runs 16 residues. Germline V gene sequence: CDR1 SGHVS, CDR2 FQNEAQ. The CDR3 DNA is TGTGCCAGCAGCTTAGTCATGCTAGCGGGAGAAGATACGCAGTATTTT. Translating it yields CASSLVMLAGEDTQYF.

This clone was detected only a few times. The V call is TRBV19, the J call TRBJ1-1, with a tentative D call TRBD1 (5 bases). The CDR3 length is 12 residues. CDR1 and CDR2 (germline): LNHDA, SQIVND (reference sequence). V lost 4 bases and J 4 bases, leaving 7 bases between the germline ends. Here the CDR3 reads CASSTQGTEAFF. CDR3 nucleotide sequence: TGTGCCAGTAGTACCCAGGGCACTGAAGCTTTCTTT.

The chain recombines TRBV27 with TRBJ1-1, with D perhaps matching TRBD1 (6 bases). V dropped 7 bases and J dropped 5 bases, with 14 bases sitting between them. There are 13 residues in the CDR3. The germline CDR1 and CDR2 sequences are MNHEY and SMNVEV (reference sequence). CDR3 DNA: TGTGCCAGCACCCGAGGGGGGGGGACTGAAGCTTTCTTT. Protein: CASTRGGGTEAFF.

The V gene is TRBV19, the J gene TRBJ2-2; D not certain. The CDR3 is 14 amino acids. V lost 0 bases and J lost 1, with 3 bases in between. Germline CDR1 LNHDA, CDR2 SQIVND (reference sequence). CDR3 amino acids: CASSIDRNTGELFF. The CDR3 DNA is TGTGCCAGTAGTATAGATCGGAACACCGGGGAGCTGTTTTTT.

This sequence joins TRBV5-8 and TRBJ1-3; D ambiguous. CDR1 is SGHTS and CDR2 is YDEGEE in the germline V gene. The CDR3 covers 15 residues. With 0 bases removed from V and 7 bases from J, the gap between germline ends came to 14 bases. The CDR3 region is CASSLADGEPNTIYF. The CDR3 region has the DNA TGTGCCAGCAGCTTGGCCGATGGGGAGCCGAACACCATATATTTT.

The rearrangement joins TRBV10-3 to TRBJ1-1; D ambiguous. The CDR3 consists of 14 residues. CDR1 and CDR2 (germline): ENHRY, SYGVKD. The V and J ends lost 3 bases and 2 bases respectively, with 10 bases between them. The CDR3, as DNA: TGTGCCATCAGTGATCCCAGAGGCAACACTGAAGCTTTCTTT. This encodes CAISDPRGNTEAFF.

The genes are TRBV9 and TRBJ2-3; D gene unclear. Trimming cost V 3 bases and J 5 bases, with 10 bases left between them. Germline CDR1 reads SGDLS; CDR2 reads YYNGEE. The CDR3 is 13 amino acids. CDR3 DNA sequence: TGTGCCAGCAGCGCCTTAGAGAGAGATACGCAGTATTTT. Translating gives CASSALERDTQYF.